The rows below give T cell receptor beta chains drawn from one sample of a study of blood T cell repertoires in COVID-19. Using immunoSEQ multiplex PCR, the repertoire was profiled, and TCRdb retains in-frame clones only, with some absent. The sample shows more than 45,000 clones, around nine tenths of them seen only once. Sequences were obtained from peripheral blood. These receptors came from a woman in her 70s with active COVID-19. Each CDR3 is given with its conserved first and last residue. Each record gives: D gene, V gene, clone size, J gene, CDR3 DNA, CDR3 protein. The D gene is left open where the match is weak. Clone size is shown for a subset of rows, as once, few, many or a class of expanded clone.

d_gene: -; v_gene: TRBV3-1/TRBV3-2; abundance: -; j_gene: TRBJ2-5; CDR3nt: TGTGCCAGCAGCCAAAATTCAGGGATGGAAGAGACCCAGTACTTC; CDR3aa: CASSQNSGMEETQYF
d_gene: -; v_gene: TRBV5-1; abundance: -; j_gene: TRBJ2-7; CDR3nt: TGCGCCAGCAGCTTGCCGCAGGGGATAAACGAGCAGTACTTC; CDR3aa: CASSLPQGINEQYF
d_gene: TRBD1; v_gene: TRBV2; abundance: -; j_gene: TRBJ1-6; CDR3nt: TGTGCCAGCACGGTTGAGACAGGGGACAATTCACCCCTCCACTTT; CDR3aa: CASTVETGDNSPLHF
d_gene: -; v_gene: TRBV11-2; abundance: -; j_gene: TRBJ1-2; CDR3nt: TGTGCCAGCAGCTCCCAGGTGGGAGCCAACTATGGCTACACCTTC; CDR3aa: CASSSQVGANYGYTF
d_gene: TRBD2; v_gene: TRBV27; abundance: -; j_gene: TRBJ2-5; CDR3nt: TGTGCCAGCAGTCCCGGGACTAGCCCTAGGGGGAAAGAGACCCAGTACTTC; CDR3aa: CASSPGTSPRGKETQYF
d_gene: TRBD1; v_gene: TRBV18; abundance: -; j_gene: TRBJ2-5; CDR3nt: TGTGCCAGCTCGTCACAGGGGGCGGAGACCCAGTACTTC; CDR3aa: CASSSQGAETQYF
d_gene: TRBD1; v_gene: TRBV7-6; abundance: -; j_gene: TRBJ2-1; CDR3nt: TGTGCCAGCAGCTTCCAAGGGACAGGATCCTACAATGAGCAGTTCTTC; CDR3aa: CASSFQGTGSYNEQFF
d_gene: -; v_gene: TRBV5-4; abundance: -; j_gene: TRBJ2-5; CDR3nt: TGTGCCAGCAGCTACAGAACTAGCAGGGAGACCCAGTACTTC; CDR3aa: CASSYRTSRETQYF
d_gene: -; v_gene: TRBV7-8; abundance: once; j_gene: TRBJ2-1; CDR3nt: TGTGCCAGCAGCACCCGGGAGATCGCCTACAATGAGCAGTTCTTC; CDR3aa: CASSTREIAYNEQFF
d_gene: TRBD2; v_gene: TRBV7-9; abundance: once; j_gene: TRBJ2-1; CDR3nt: TGTGCCAGCAGCTTAGCGGAGACTAGCGGGAGTAGTCCCTACAATGAGCAGTTCTTC; CDR3aa: CASSLAETSGSSPYNEQFF
d_gene: TRBD2; v_gene: TRBV28; abundance: -; j_gene: TRBJ2-7; CDR3nt: TGTGCCAGCAGTTCATCCGGACTAGCGGGAGGATTAATGCTATACGAGCAGTACTTC; CDR3aa: CASSSSGLAGGLMLYEQYF
d_gene: TRBD1; v_gene: TRBV28; abundance: -; j_gene: TRBJ1-2; CDR3nt: TGTGCCAGCAGTTTATTAGGGACAGGATATAACTATGGCTACACCTTC; CDR3aa: CASSLLGTGYNYGYTF
d_gene: TRBD1; v_gene: TRBV7-2; abundance: -; j_gene: TRBJ2-2; CDR3nt: TGTGCCAGCAGTTTACGGTGGACAGGGAGCACCGGGGAGCTGTTTTTT; CDR3aa: CASSLRWTGSTGELFF
d_gene: TRBD1; v_gene: TRBV2; abundance: once; j_gene: TRBJ1-2; CDR3nt: TGTGCCAGCAGTGGTGACAGGGGCGGTGGCTACACCTTC; CDR3aa: CASSGDRGGGYTF
d_gene: TRBD1; v_gene: TRBV6-5; abundance: -; j_gene: TRBJ1-1; CDR3nt: TGTGCCAGCAGTTACTCGACGGGACAGGTGAACACTGAAGCTTTCTTT; CDR3aa: CASSYSTGQVNTEAFF
d_gene: TRBD1; v_gene: TRBV19; abundance: few; j_gene: TRBJ1-2; CDR3nt: TGTGCCAGTAGTACGGACAGGTGGGGGTATGGCTACACCTTC; CDR3aa: CASSTDRWGYGYTF
d_gene: -; v_gene: TRBV28; abundance: -; j_gene: TRBJ2-1; CDR3nt: TGTGCCAGCTGGGGAGTCTCCTACAATGAGCAGTTCTTC; CDR3aa: CASWGVSYNEQFF
d_gene: -; v_gene: TRBV3-1/TRBV3-2; abundance: -; j_gene: TRBJ2-2; CDR3nt: TGTGCCAGCAGCCAAGGTGGCCTCTACACCGGGGAGCTGTTTTTT; CDR3aa: CASSQGGLYTGELFF
d_gene: TRBD1; v_gene: TRBV19; abundance: -; j_gene: TRBJ1-1; CDR3nt: TGTGCCAGTAAGGGGGCCGACACTGAAGCTTTCTTT; CDR3aa: CASKGADTEAFF
d_gene: TRBD2; v_gene: TRBV19; abundance: -; j_gene: TRBJ2-2; CDR3nt: TGTGCCAGTAGTATAGGTATACGGCGGGAGAGCACCGGGGAGCTGTTTTTT; CDR3aa: CASSIGIRRESTGELFF
d_gene: -; v_gene: TRBV7-8; abundance: -; j_gene: TRBJ1-1; CDR3nt: TGTGCCAGCAGCTCCCTCGCGCAGGGCATGTCTGAAGCTTTCTTT; CDR3aa: CASSSLAQGMSEAFF
d_gene: -; v_gene: TRBV21-1; abundance: -; j_gene: TRBJ2-3; CDR3nt: TGTGCCAGCAGCCCACATCTCGGACTAGCGGGAGTCCTTGGCACAGATACGCAGTATTTT; CDR3aa: CASSPHLGLAGVLGTDTQYF
d_gene: -; v_gene: TRBV27; abundance: -; j_gene: TRBJ2-5; CDR3nt: TGTGCCAGCAGTTCCCAACGACAGAGTTTAGGCGAGACCCAGTACTTC; CDR3aa: CASSSQRQSLGETQYF
d_gene: -; v_gene: TRBV6-1; abundance: -; j_gene: TRBJ1-2; CDR3nt: TGTGCCAGCAGTGAGGAGTCCAGGGCCTATGGCTACACCTTC; CDR3aa: CASSEESRAYGYTF
d_gene: -; v_gene: TRBV5-1; abundance: -; j_gene: TRBJ2-7; CDR3nt: TGCGCCAGCAGCGCAACGGGACTCCAATACTACGAGCAGTACTTC; CDR3aa: CASSATGLQYYEQYF
d_gene: -; v_gene: TRBV12-5; abundance: -; j_gene: TRBJ1-2; CDR3nt: TGTGCTAGTGGTTTGTGGACAGAGAATGGCTACACCTTC; CDR3aa: CASGLWTENGYTF
d_gene: -; v_gene: TRBV5-1; abundance: -; j_gene: TRBJ2-5; CDR3nt: TGCGCCAGCAGCTCTCGGGAATCGACCCAGTACTTC; CDR3aa: CASSSRESTQYF
d_gene: TRBD2; v_gene: TRBV19; abundance: -; j_gene: TRBJ2-1; CDR3nt: TGTGCCAGTAGTTACAATCGACTAGCGGGAGACTCCAATGAGCAGTTCTTC; CDR3aa: CASSYNRLAGDSNEQFF
d_gene: -; v_gene: TRBV13; abundance: -; j_gene: TRBJ2-7; CDR3nt: TGTGCCAGCAGCCCACGTGGGAGTACCTACGAGCAGTACTTC; CDR3aa: CASSPRGSTYEQYF
d_gene: TRBD2; v_gene: TRBV27; abundance: -; j_gene: TRBJ2-7; CDR3nt: TGTGCCAGCAGTTCCCCTGGGACTAGCGACGAGCAGTACTTC; CDR3aa: CASSSPGTSDEQYF
d_gene: TRBD2; v_gene: TRBV5-1; abundance: -; j_gene: TRBJ2-1; CDR3nt: TGCGCCAGCAGCTTGTTGTTATCAGCGGGAGGAGGCAATGAGCAGTTCTTC; CDR3aa: CASSLLLSAGGGNEQFF
d_gene: -; v_gene: TRBV27; abundance: -; j_gene: TRBJ1-6; CDR3nt: TGTGCCAGCAGTTTACAGGGGTCACCCCTCCACTTT; CDR3aa: CASSLQGSPLHF
d_gene: -; v_gene: TRBV2; abundance: -; j_gene: TRBJ1-5; CDR3nt: TGTGCCAGCAGTGCCCTCTATGGTAGCAATCAGCCCCAGCATTTT; CDR3aa: CASSALYGSNQPQHF
d_gene: -; v_gene: TRBV19; abundance: -; j_gene: TRBJ1-3; CDR3nt: TGTGCCAGTAGTGTCGCAGGATCCGGAAACACCATATATTTT; CDR3aa: CASSVAGSGNTIYF
d_gene: TRBD2; v_gene: TRBV5-5; abundance: -; j_gene: TRBJ2-7; CDR3nt: TGTGCCAGCAGCCCGGATATTGGGAGGGTCTACGAGCAGTACTTC; CDR3aa: CASSPDIGRVYEQYF
d_gene: TRBD1; v_gene: TRBV7-9; abundance: -; j_gene: TRBJ2-2; CDR3nt: TGTGCCAGCATCCTATCGTGGACAGGGAACACCGGGGAGCTGTTTTTT; CDR3aa: CASILSWTGNTGELFF
d_gene: TRBD2; v_gene: TRBV28; abundance: -; j_gene: TRBJ2-6; CDR3nt: TGTGCCAGCACCCCACTAGCGGAGCTCTCTGGGGCCAACGTCCTGACTTTC; CDR3aa: CASTPLAELSGANVLTF